Listed here are 24 T cell receptor beta chains from one sample, sequenced in a study of cytomegalovirus exposure and HLA in healthy donors. The primer mix had 60 Vbeta and 13 Jbeta primers. Assay: immunoSEQ multiplex PCR; the TCRdb copy retains only in-frame clones and omits some. This repertoire shows about 140,000 clones, roughly 80% found once; its top ten account for around 10%. The sequenced sample was PBMCs. The origin of the receptors is a woman between 50 and 59 years old in good health and CMV-seropositive.

The chain uses TRBV9 and TRBJ1-1; the D is unclear. V lost 4 bases and J 7 bases, leaving 14 bases between the germline ends. The length of the CDR3 is 13 residues. Looked up from germline, CDR1 is SGDLS and CDR2 is YYNGEE. CDR3 nucleotide sequence: TGTGCCAGCAGCCCCCGCGGGTACGATGAAGCTTTCTTT. Its translation: CASSPRGYDEAFF.

The rearrangement links TRBV11-2 to TRBJ2-2; D is unresolved. Looked up from germline, CDR1 is SGHAT and CDR2 is FQNNGV. V lost 4 bases to trimming and J lost 1 base, with 7 bases between them. CDR3 length: 14 residues. The CDR3 loop is CASSSSRNTGELFF. CDR3 nucleotides: TGTGCCAGCAGCTCGAGTCGGAACACCGGGGAGCTGTTTTTT.

The chain couples TRBV5-1 to TRBJ2-2; D gene unclear. The CDR3 contains 13 residues. Looked up from germline, CDR1 is SGHRS and CDR2 is YFSETQ. The V gene lost 4 bases and the J gene lost 6 bases, with 10 bases spanning the gap. The CDR3 nucleotides are TGCGCCAGCAGCCTAGAGGCAGCCGGGGAGCTGTTTTTT. Translated: CASSLEAAGELFF. Together with reference TRBV5-1 and TRBJ2-2, the CDR3 gives the full variable domain: KAGVTQTPRYLIKTRGQQVTLSCSPISGHRSVSWYQQTPGQGLQFLFEYFSETQRNKGNFPGRFSGRQFSNSRSEMNVSTLELGDSALYLCASSLEAAGELFFGEGSRLTVL.

This clone was found a few times. The rearrangement uses TRBV6-5 and TRBJ1-1; the match to TRBD1 covers 9 bases. Trimming removed 6 bases from V and 5 bases from J; junction bases left unmatched: 10. The CDR3 contains 15 residues. Germline CDR1 MNHEY, CDR2 SVGAGI. The CDR3 region has the DNA TGTGCCAGCAGCCAGGACAGGGGTTTTCGAACTGAAGCTTTCTTT. Protein: CASSQDRGFRTEAFF.

This chain uses TRBV7-3 with TRBJ2-2; the match to TRBD1 covers 7 bases. After removal of 5 bases from V and 7 bases from J, the junction contained 10 bases not matched to a gene. CDR3 length: 15 residues. Germline values: CDR1 SGHTA, CDR2 FQGTGA. This CDR3 reads CASSPTGARIGELFF. The CDR3 nucleotides are TGTGCCAGCAGCCCTACAGGGGCCCGCATCGGGGAGCTGTTTTTT.

This chain links TRBV6-5 with TRBJ1-6, with D hard to call. The CDR3 is 13 residues long. V gave up 0 bases and J gave up 11 bases, with 8 bases separating them. Germline CDR1 is MNHEY and CDR2 is SVGAGI. The CDR3 reads CASSYSPGAPLHF. In DNA, the CDR3 is TGTGCCAGCAGTTACTCACCCGGGGCACCCCTCCACTTT.

The CDR3 nucleotides read TGCGCCAGCAGCTTGGCCCCCGGTTTGGATCAGCCCCAGCATTTT. It codes for CASSLAPGLDQPQHF. This chain joins TRBV5-1 and TRBJ1-5; D call uncertain. Trimming cost V 0 bases and J 5 bases, with 12 bases left between them. Germline CDR1 and CDR2: SGHRS and YFSETQ. CDR3 length: 15 amino acids.

This clone was detected once. The chain couples TRBV9 to TRBJ1-1, with 9 bases matching TRBD1. The germline CDR1 and CDR2 sequences are SGDLS and YYNGEE. With V trimmed by 4 bases and J by 3 bases, 7 bases remained unmatched. This CDR3 is 15 amino acids long. The CDR3, as DNA: TGTGCCAGCAGCATACAGGACAGGGGATACACTGAAGCTTTCTTT. Residues: CASSIQDRGYTEAFF.

The rearrangement joins TRBV5-6 to TRBJ2-2, with 7 bases aligning to TRBD1. There are 19 residues in the CDR3. V was clipped by 1 base and J by 1 base; unmatched bases: 13. Per germline, CDR1 SGHDT and CDR2 YYEEEE. This chain's CDR3 is CASSLLGAAGGLNTGELFF. CDR3 DNA: TGTGCCAGCAGCTTGTTGGGGGCAGCAGGGGGTTTGAACACCGGGGAGCTGTTTTTT.

The rearrangement uses TRBV5-1 and TRBJ2-3; weak D call: TRBD1 (5 bases). The CDR3 is 15 residues long. CDR1 is SGHRS, CDR2 YFSETQ, per germline. The V and J ends lost 0 bases and 0 bases respectively, with 8 bases between them. CDR3 region: CASSLGGASTDTQYF. CDR3 nucleotides: TGCGCCAGCAGCTTGGGTGGGGCTAGCACAGATACGCAGTATTTT.

This rearrangement joins TRBV6-5 to TRBJ1-1; tentative D call: TRBD1 (5 bases). CDR3 length: 14 residues. CDR1 MNHEY and CDR2 SVGAGI come from the germline V gene. V shed 1 base and J shed 1 base, with 7 bases lying between them. In nucleotides, the CDR3 is TGTGCCAGCAGTTACTTCCAGGGGAACACTGAAGCTTTCTTT. Its translation: CASSYFQGNTEAFF.

The chain uses TRBV18 and TRBJ2-3, with 8 nucleotides matching TRBD1. Germline CDR1 is KGHSH and CDR2 is LQKENI. The CDR3 has 15 residues. Unmatched junction bases numbered 6, after V lost 3 bases and J lost 4 bases. The CDR3 is CASSPRSQGADTQYF. CDR3 DNA: TGTGCCAGCTCACCGCGATCACAGGGGGCAGATACGCAGTATTTT.

J is TRBJ1-1 and V is TRBV29-1, with 9 bases identical to TRBD1. The CDR3 is 14 amino acids. Unmatched junction bases numbered 7, after V lost 7 bases and J lost 1 base. Germline-derived CDR1 and CDR2 are SQVTM and ANQGSEA. The CDR3 nucleotides are TGCAGCGGCAAAACAGGGGGCGCGAACACTGAAGCTTTCTTT. Translated, it gives CSGKTGGANTEAFF. The variable domain in full, completed from reference TRBV29-1 and TRBJ1-1, reads SAVISQKPSRDICQRGTSLTIQCQVDSQVTMMFWYRQQPGQSLTLIATANQGSEATYESGFVIDKFPISRPNLTFSTLTVSNMSPEDSSIYLCSGKTGGANTEAFFGQGTRLTVV.

This clone was seen a few times. The chain employs TRBV5-6 and TRBJ1-4; 8 bases map to TRBD1. CDR3 length equals 16 residues. Germline values: CDR1 SGHDT, CDR2 YYEEEE. Unmatched junction bases numbered 5, after V lost 3 bases and J lost 1 base. The CDR3 sequence is CASSSTGGGTNEKLFF. The DNA for the CDR3 is TGTGCCAGCAGCTCAACAGGGGGTGGAACTAATGAAAAACTGTTTTTT.

The J gene is TRBJ2-1, the V gene TRBV7-4, with 10 bases identical to TRBD2. J lost 4 bases, V lost 2 bases, and 2 bases had no gene match. Germline CDR1 is SGHVT and CDR2 is SQSDAQ. This CDR3 has 15 amino acids. The CDR3 reads CASSLKRGGYNEQFF. CDR3 DNA sequence: TGTGCCAGCAGCTTAAAGCGGGGGGGTTACAATGAGCAGTTCTTC.

The J gene is TRBJ2-2, the V gene TRBV19; D unresolved. The CDR3 has 15 residues. The V gene's germline CDR1 is LNHDA and CDR2 SQIVND (reference sequence). Between the trimmed V and J ends, which lost 5 bases and 0 bases, there was a span of 10 bases. CDR3 in DNA: TGTGCCAGTAGTCGGCGGAGTTCGAACACCGGGGAGCTGTTTTTT. Translation gives CASSRRSSNTGELFF.

Only a few counts were recorded for this clone. The chain uses TRBV12-2 and TRBJ1-1; the table's TRBD1 call for D was not verified on the DNA. TRBV12-2 is an annotated pseudogene. This CDR3 is 13 amino acids long. The DNA of the CDR3 is TGTGCAAGTCGTAGGGGAATTAGGAATGAAGCTTTCTTT. Translating gives CASRRGIRNEAFF.

The genes are TRBV27 and TRBJ2-1; TRBD1 might be the D (5 bases). Per the germline V gene, CDR1 is MNHEY and CDR2 is SMNVEV (reference sequence). Between the trimmed V and J ends, which lost 3 bases and 8 bases, there was a span of 14 bases. CDR3 length: 14 amino acids. CDR3 in amino acids: CASSLGQGFYEQFF. In DNA form, the CDR3 reads TGTGCCAGCAGTTTGGGGCAGGGATTCTATGAGCAGTTCTTC.

V usage is TRBV6-1 and J usage is TRBJ1-5, with 12 positions matching TRBD1. The CDR3 length is 14 residues. Losses at the gene ends were 10 bases for V and 7 bases for J; bases not matched to a gene: 8. Germline V gene data show CDR1 as MNHNS and CDR2 as SASEGT. The CDR3, as DNA: TGTGCCACCTCGGGACAGGGGGCTGGGCAGCCCCAGCATTTT. It yields the protein CATSGQGAGQPQHF.

V is TRBV7-2 and J is TRBJ1-4; no reliable D call. The CDR3 covers 14 residues. The germline gives CDR1 SGHTA, CDR2 FQGNSA. With 1 base removed from V and 6 bases from J, the gap between germline ends came to 9 bases. CDR3 region: CASSLDGGYEKLFF. In nucleotides, the CDR3 is TGTGCCAGCAGCTTAGACGGCGGCTATGAAAAACTGTTTTTT.

This clone was observed once. The chain employs TRBV4-3 and TRBJ1-1; unclear D gene. The germline gives CDR1 LGHNA, CDR2 YSLEER. The CDR3 runs to 13 residues. V was clipped by 4 bases and J by 0 bases, with 6 bases between them. CDR3 DNA sequence: TGCGCCAGCAGCCGCGGCATGAACACTGAAGCTTTCTTT. Its protein is CASSRGMNTEAFF.

V gene TRBV9 combines with J gene TRBJ2-5; 9 bases fit TRBD2. This CDR3 has 16 amino acids. Losses at the gene ends were 0 bases for V and 2 bases for J; bases not matched to a gene: 5. Germline V lookup: CDR1 SGDLS, CDR2 YYNGEE. The CDR3 loop reads CASSVGSAGGQETQYF. Here the CDR3 DNA reads TGTGCCAGCAGCGTAGGGTCGGCGGGGGGGCAAGAGACCCAGTACTTC.

The genes are TRBV7-9 and TRBJ1-2; 8 positions match TRBD1. In germline, CDR1 is SEHNR, CDR2 FQNEAQ (reference sequence). The junction had 10 bases not matched to a gene; V was cut back by 3 bases and J by 7 bases. The CDR3 runs to 15 residues. As DNA, the CDR3 is TGTGCCAGCAGCTTCGGCCTTACAGGGGGACGTGGCTACACCTTC. The encoded protein is CASSFGLTGGRGYTF.

The chain combines TRBV6-1 with TRBJ2-7, with TRBD2 matching 7 bases. J lost 2 bases, V lost 1 base, and 2 bases had no gene match. The CDR3 has 14 residues. Germline CDR1 reads MNHNS; CDR2 reads SASEGT. Here the CDR3 reads CASSEERGTYEQYF. CDR3 sequence (DNA): TGTGCCAGCAGTGAAGAGCGGGGTACCTACGAGCAGTACTTC.